This TCR beta chain was captured in a study of radiation and T cells in renal cell carcinoma. Background on the study: Nephrectomy followed 15 Gy stereotactic body radiation by 4 weeks.

TCRdb's copy holds only in-frame clones and misses some; the assay was immunoSEQ multiplex PCR. The data contain about 91,000 clones, 70% to 85% of them singletons. The time point denotes: baseline pretreatment blood. Treatment reported: 15 Gy SBRT to primary tumor, nephrectomy 4 weeks later. Radiation-treated patients gave blood at baseline, week 2 and week 4. Study-level findings and limits: Top tumor clonotypes rose in blood 2 weeks post-radiation, then contracted.

This CDR3 comprises 13 residues. The germline V gene has CDR1 PRHDT and CDR2 FYEKMQ (reference sequence). V lost 0 bases and J 13 bases, leaving 13 bases between the germline ends. Remarks on this clone: What it binds is not known.

The chain joins TRBV13 to TRBJ2-1, with D unclear. The TCR sequence derives from a man between 60 and 75 years old with renal cell carcinoma. Material: blood, obtained from a patient whose treatment included radiotherapy and nephrectomy. The CDR3 loop reads CASSLGRLASQFF. The DNA of the CDR3 is TGTGCCAGCAGCTTAGGCCGGTTGGCATCCCAGTTCTTC.